The clone carrying this T cell receptor beta chain was seen once. Its antigen is unknown. Compared with germline, one end of the junction differs, possibly owing to a read error. The data originate from a study of T cell repertoires in cytomegalovirus infection. Study context: Use of recently identified HLA-C-restricted and well-studied HLA-B-restricted CMV epitopes was part of the study.

TCRdb reanalysed the reads using MiXCR and keeps one entry per CDR3 protein. The sample includes roughly 990,000 distinct CDR3 sequences, roughly 31% of them seen just once. Germline V gene data show CDR1 as SGHVS and CDR2 as FQNEAQ. This CDR3 spans 14 amino acids. Study-wide results and limits: Dominating the ex vivo response were HLA-C-restricted CMV-specific TCR beta clonotypes. Of the TCR beta families, the public ones yielded a cumulative frequency that identified carriers of CMV plus the relevant HLA.

The gene calls are TRBV7-8 and TRBJ2-1, with D possibly being TRBD2 (6 bases). The material was cultured CD8+ T cells from PBMCs, obtained from culture after CMV antigen stimulation. The source of this sequence is a human donor in good health (CMV status not recorded). Some clones in this sample may be carry-over from other donors' samples. In nucleotides, the CDR3 is TGTGCCAGCAGCTCCCTACCGGACTACAGTGAGCAGTTCTTC. Protein: CASSSLPDYSEQFF.